This TCR beta chain appears in the sequencing data of a study of shared T cell receptors in the human thymus. Using immunoSEQ multiplex PCR, the repertoire was profiled, and TCRdb retains in-frame clones only, with some absent. The sample records some 700,000 clones, 88% being singletons. Germline V gene data show CDR1 as SEHNR and CDR2 as FQNEAQ (reference sequence). V lost 0 bases to trimming and J lost 0 bases, with 9 bases between them. CDR3 length equals 15 residues. The same sample was also studied in work on human thymus T cells. That source notes: Biased V and J segment usage appeared in thymus and peripheral blood.

The clonotype comes from a boy in the first two years of life with a congenital heart defect. V and J are TRBV7-9 and TRBJ2-7; maybe TRBD2 (5 bases). Sequencing was carried out using thymocytes. CDR3 region: CASSLAQRSSYEQYF. As DNA, the CDR3 is TGTGCCAGCAGCTTAGCCCAGCGGAGCTCCTACGAGCAGTACTTC.